This is a list of T cell receptor beta chains from one sample in a study of identical twins. Each CDR3 protein gets one entry after TCRdb re-called the 5' RACE reads with MiXCR. This table has 1.5 million or so distinct CDR3 sequences, less than 40% appearing once. What was sequenced was cord blood. Receptors originate from a newborn girl in good health. CDR3s include the opening cysteine and the closing phenylalanine or tryptophan. Fields, in order: J gene, V gene, CDR3 protein.

J gene: TRBJ1-2
V gene: TRBV10-2
CDR3 protein: CASMIGSTYGYTF

J gene: TRBJ2-1
V gene: TRBV12-3/TRBV12-4
CDR3 protein: CASSLETGAYYNEQFF

J gene: TRBJ2-7
V gene: TRBV3-1
CDR3 protein: CASSQDGAGWGNEQYF

J gene: -
V gene: TRBV9
CDR3 protein: CASSVGDSSYNEQYF

J gene: TRBJ2-5
V gene: TRBV19
CDR3 protein: CASSIGAFQETQYF

J gene: TRBJ1-1
V gene: TRBV5-6
CDR3 protein: CASSLPGPNTEAFF

J gene: TRBJ2-3
V gene: TRBV20-1
CDR3 protein: CSAWGTGSQDTQYF

J gene: TRBJ2-1
V gene: TRBV20-1
CDR3 protein: CSARERWGSSYNEQFF

J gene: TRBJ2-3
V gene: TRBV20-1
CDR3 protein: CSASRPYSPDTQYF

J gene: TRBJ2-3
V gene: TRBV24-1
CDR3 protein: CATSESPAGWSDTQYF

J gene: TRBJ2-3
V gene: TRBV4-1
CDR3 protein: CASSQPLKGQNTQYF

J gene: TRBJ2-7
V gene: TRBV28
CDR3 protein: CASSSPLRTSGSPSSYEQYF

J gene: TRBJ2-5
V gene: TRBV10-3
CDR3 protein: CAISESSVGGETQYF

J gene: TRBJ1-2
V gene: TRBV29-1
CDR3 protein: CSVEDQEGGGYTF

J gene: TRBJ1-4
V gene: TRBV5-1
CDR3 protein: CASSFLTGLGNNEKLFF

J gene: -
V gene: TRBV2
CDR3 protein: CASSDRTGLGTQYF

J gene: TRBJ2-3
V gene: TRBV3-1
CDR3 protein: CASSFRYFSSTDTQYF

J gene: TRBJ1-1
V gene: TRBV7-9
CDR3 protein: CATLDRAAFF

J gene: TRBJ2-7
V gene: TRBV3-1
CDR3 protein: CASSHLTERPGEQYF

J gene: TRBJ2-1
V gene: TRBV5-1
CDR3 protein: CASSLLAGGATYNEQFF

J gene: TRBJ2-7
V gene: TRBV7-2
CDR3 protein: CASSSFWGRIPYEQYF

J gene: TRBJ2-5
V gene: TRBV10-3
CDR3 protein: CAISESRYQETQYF

J gene: TRBJ1-4
V gene: TRBV5-1
CDR3 protein: CASSTTGVANEKLFF

J gene: TRBJ2-1
V gene: TRBV25-1
CDR3 protein: CASSELTRRGDNEQFF

J gene: TRBJ2-2
V gene: TRBV9
CDR3 protein: CASSVRVLAGGGELFF

J gene: -
V gene: TRBV6-1
CDR3 protein: CASSVDPGTSGLGQETQFF

J gene: TRBJ2-1
V gene: TRBV7-2
CDR3 protein: CASRGEYEQFF

J gene: TRBJ2-3
V gene: TRBV10-3
CDR3 protein: CAISDRTEVIGTQYF

J gene: TRBJ2-7
V gene: TRBV20-1
CDR3 protein: CSAHWGTTYEQYF

J gene: TRBJ2-7
V gene: TRBV28
CDR3 protein: CASSSPTSGSRYEQYF

J gene: TRBJ1-2
V gene: TRBV4-1
CDR3 protein: CASSQVFPQGSYGYTF

J gene: TRBJ2-5
V gene: TRBV20-1
CDR3 protein: CSADRGETQYF

J gene: TRBJ2-7
V gene: TRBV20-1
CDR3 protein: CSASGAPYEQYF

J gene: TRBJ1-4
V gene: TRBV24-1
CDR3 protein: CATSPDPGQGKEKLFF

J gene: TRBJ1-5
V gene: TRBV27
CDR3 protein: CASRLEANQPQHF

J gene: TRBJ1-2
V gene: TRBV29-1
CDR3 protein: CSVDPMGDYGYTF

J gene: TRBJ2-3
V gene: TRBV10-3
CDR3 protein: CAISWTSGSTDTQYF

J gene: TRBJ1-6
V gene: TRBV11-2
CDR3 protein: CASRESRGNSPLHF

J gene: TRBJ2-7
V gene: TRBV20-1
CDR3 protein: CSASPGQPSYEQYF

J gene: TRBJ2-7
V gene: TRBV20-1
CDR3 protein: CSARGGDRIPYEQYF

J gene: TRBJ2-4
V gene: TRBV12-3/TRBV12-4
CDR3 protein: CASSQSRAAGNIQYF

J gene: TRBJ2-3
V gene: TRBV2
CDR3 protein: CASSEEALANPTDTQYF

J gene: TRBJ2-7
V gene: TRBV20-1
CDR3 protein: CSAGPHGTTATSYEQYF

J gene: TRBJ1-4
V gene: TRBV27
CDR3 protein: CASMGRLNEKLFF

J gene: TRBJ1-2
V gene: TRBV13
CDR3 protein: CASSVQKNYGYTF

J gene: TRBJ1-5
V gene: TRBV30
CDR3 protein: CAWSLRGQPQHF

J gene: TRBJ1-5
V gene: TRBV3-1
CDR3 protein: CASSLLGGLTGNQPQHF

J gene: TRBJ2-3
V gene: TRBV28
CDR3 protein: CASSLMTELDTQYF

J gene: TRBJ2-7
V gene: TRBV3-1
CDR3 protein: CASSQDSPRSYEQYF

J gene: TRBJ1-6
V gene: TRBV27
CDR3 protein: CASRKQGGRNSPLHF